This T cell receptor beta chain comes out of a study of blood T cells in healthy people across ages (dated by TCRdb to the mid-2010s). Describing the broader study: In model experiments, template switching captured about one uniquely barcoded TCR beta cDNA molecule for every two T cells. To track age-related changes in TCR beta repertoire diversity, the study relied on deep sequencing normalized with unique cDNA molecular identifiers. The donors were split into four age groups: young (average 16 years), middle-aged (39), aged (over 55) and long-lived (roughly 86). To avoid experimental bias, donors of different ages were randomly spread across the sequencing lanes. Two additional independent replicas of 1 million unique cDNA reads from the same blood draw were analyzed for two donors (one aged 18 to 30 and one aged 80 or older). On the study overall, not on this receptor specifically: Bulk unsorted PBMC profiling prevented conclusive comparison of naive and antigen-experienced compartments. Observed TCR beta diversity per million T cells fell roughly linearly with age, and a significant reduction was already apparent by age around 39. Compared with the aged group, the long-lived group had more naive CD4+ T cells, fewer expanded clones and increased TCR diversity, suggesting age selection. Donor CMV infection status was unknown, potentially confounding age-related changes in expanded clonotypes. Estimates of total diversity based on one million sequenced T cells were considered lower bounds and underestimates. Observed TCR beta diversity correlated strongly with the percentage of naive T cells measured by flow cytometry.

Library creation used 5' RACE. TCRdb lists the instrument as Illumina HiSeq 2500. A second PCR of roughly 7 to 12 cycles was run with a J-beta primer mix and a sample-barcoded 5' primer. A template-switch 5' adaptor carrying 12 random nucleotides introduced a unique molecular identifier onto each TCR beta cDNA molecule. Each sample yielded at least 2.5 million CDR3-containing paired-end reads. The Mint cDNA synthesis kit, primed by a TRBC-specific oligonucleotide, was used to synthesize first-strand cDNA from all RNA. All cDNA was treated with uracil-DNA glycosylase and then went through a first 18-cycle PCR with the universal primers M1SS and BC2_uni_R. The paper's data handling went like this. For normalization, 1 million high-quality reads were randomly selected from each sample, with every read carrying a distinct molecular identifier. Reads sharing molecular identifiers were discarded rather than binned into consensus sequences. CDR3 identification, clonotype clustering and error correction used MiTCR with a Q25 quality threshold and the strictest error-elimination algorithm. A nonparametric unseen species model with Euler transformation was used to estimate lower-bound total TCR beta diversity. The raw public reads went through TCRdb reprocessing: fastp at Q25, MiXCR clone calling, in-frame beta chains kept. Here each entry gathers all rows of one CDR3 protein and keeps the most common genes and DNA. Clone size and V and J calls follow TCRdb, not the original study. For this sample there are hundreds of thousands of distinct CDR3 sequences; approximately 30% appear just once. The ten top clones hold 15% of the sample.

The donors were roughly 38 Caucasian individuals from Russia, aged 6 to 90 years, who were systemically healthy. Around 10 milliliters of peripheral blood were drawn from each donor into EDTA-treated Vacutainer tubes. Ficoll-Paque density-gradient centrifugation was used to isolate PBMCs, with at least 6.5 million per sample. Trizol reagent was used to extract total RNA from PBMCs, with at least 5.5 micrograms per sample. The percentages of naive CD45RAhigh/CD27high T cells were determined by flow cytometry on a PBMC aliquot from every donor. The junction shows trimming of 11 bases on V and 5 bases on J, and the gene matches do not reach 9 bases of it. The CDR3 measures 13 amino acids from cysteine to phenylalanine. Here the CDR3 DNA is all that survives: 39 bases in frame from base 1. Per the germline V gene, ENHRY is the CDR1 and SYGVKD is the CDR2. This clonotype occurred many times. The target of this receptor is not known. No much larger clone exists at a distance of one base, and base qualities are not known.

The chain is made from TRBV10-3 and TRBJ2-7; 10 junctional bases match TRBD1. This clonotype was obtained from a woman aged 80 or over in good health. Donor details come from another sample of the same person, matched by shared clones. The sequencing sample was made of blood. The CDR3 protein: CAVRDRGRNEQYF. The DNA sequence reads TGTGCCGTGAGAGACAGGGGGCGTAACGAGCAGTACTTC.